The 18 T cell receptor beta chains below all came from one sample that was sequenced in a study of early stage breast cancer tumors. Data came from immunoSEQ multiplex PCR; TCRdb stores just in-frame clones and leaves some out. The sample lists about 51,000 clones; around four fifths were seen once. Sequencing was done on a sample of blood. Receptor source: a person aged 35-50 years with breast cancer.

The V call is TRBV27, the J call TRBJ2-3, with D unclear. This CDR3 contains 15 residues. The germline V gene encodes CDR1 MNHEY and CDR2 SMNVEV (reference sequence). V lost 2 bases to trimming and J lost 0 bases, with 9 bases between them. The CDR3 DNA follows: TGTGCCAGCAGTTTAGTCCTCAAAAGCACAGATACGCAGTATTTT. Translating it yields CASSLVLKSTDTQYF.

The chain is built from TRBV7-2 and TRBJ2-5; D not certain. The V end lost 1 base, the J end lost 3 bases, and 9 bases lay between the germline ends. This CDR3 region has 14 residues. Germline values: CDR1 SGHTA, CDR2 FQGNSA. CDR3 sequence reads: CASSLDLGEETQYF. Here the CDR3 DNA reads TGTGCCAGCAGCTTAGATCTAGGCGAAGAGACCCAGTACTTC.

The gene calls are TRBV18 and TRBJ2-7; D not resolved. CDR1 and CDR2 from the germline V gene are KGHSH and LQKENI. There are 16 residues in the CDR3. The V end lost 2 bases, the J end lost 2 bases, and 16 bases lay between the germline ends. For the CDR3, the DNA is TGTGCCAGCTCACCAGCTCTCACGGGTTACACCTACGAGCAGTACTTC. It encodes CASSPALTGYTYEQYF.

This clone has more than one count but fewer than ten. The genes are TRBV6-5 and TRBJ1-2, with 10 bases identical to TRBD1. Germline V lookup: CDR1 MNHEY, CDR2 SVGAGI. The CDR3 runs 16 residues. Germline trimming cut 5 bases from V and 7 bases from J; bases unmatched to any gene: 13. The CDR3 is CASSHLYDRGQRGYTF. The CDR3 nucleotides read TGTGCCAGCAGTCACTTATATGACAGGGGGCAACGTGGCTACACCTTC.

V gene TRBV5-5 combines with J gene TRBJ2-5, with 7 bases matching TRBD1. The CDR3 loop spans 15 amino acids. V trimming: 1 base; J trimming: 1 base; junction bases outside the gene matches: 4. Germline assignment: CDR1 SGHKS and CDR2 YYEKEE (reference sequence). CDR3 region: CASSLRTGGQETQYF. DNA of the CDR3: TGTGCCAGCAGCTTGAGGACAGGCGGCCAAGAGACCCAGTACTTC. Combining the CDR3 with reference TRBV5-5 and TRBJ2-5 gives the whole variable domain DAGVTQSPTHLIKTRGQQVTLRCSPISGHKSVSWYQQVLGQGPQFIFQYYEKEERGRGNFPDRFSARQFPNYSSELNVNALLLGDSALYLCASSLRTGGQETQYFGPGTRLLVL.

The rearrangement joins TRBV27 to TRBJ2-1; 7 bases agree with TRBD2. Trimming removed 4 bases from V and 6 bases from J; junction bases left unmatched: 15. This CDR3 region has 17 residues. Per germline, CDR1 MNHEY and CDR2 SMNVEV (reference sequence). CDR3 residues: CASSSPLFGGRGNEQFF. CDR3 coding DNA: TGTGCCAGCAGTTCCCCCCTTTTTGGAGGGAGGGGCAATGAGCAGTTCTTC.

The rearrangement uses TRBV18 and TRBJ2-5; perhaps D is TRBD1 or TRBD2 (5 bases each). Germline-derived CDR1 and CDR2 are KGHSH and LQKENI. There are 16 residues in the CDR3. Trimming removed 4 bases at V and 0 bases at J, with 15 bases between. This CDR3 reads CASSRSRDPNQETQYF. The CDR3 nucleotides read TGTGCCAGCTCACGCTCCCGGGACCCGAACCAAGAGACCCAGTACTTC.

The rearrangement joins TRBV5-1 to TRBJ2-1; D gene unclear. This CDR3 is built from 15 residues. The ends were cut back, 4 bases at V and 6 bases at J, with 17 bases in the middle. Germline CDR1 and CDR2: SGHRS and YFSETQ. The DNA of the CDR3 is TGCGCCAGCAGCCTTGGCACTACCTTCTTCAATGAGCAGTTCTTC. Translating gives CASSLGTTFFNEQFF. Drawing the rest from reference TRBV5-1 and TRBJ2-1, the complete variable domain is KAGVTQTPRYLIKTRGQQVTLSCSPISGHRSVSWYQQTPGQGLQFLFEYFSETQRNKGNFPGRFSGRQFSNSRSEMNVSTLELGDSALYLCASSLGTTFFNEQFFGPGTRLTVL.

The chain has TRBV19 and TRBJ1-5; no reliable D call. The CDR3 runs 13 residues. With 3 bases removed from V and 7 bases from J, the gap between germline ends came to 10 bases. CDR1 LNHDA and CDR2 SQIVND come from the germline V gene (reference sequence). Here the CDR3 reads CASSMNANQPQHF. In DNA form, the CDR3 reads TGTGCCAGTAGTATGAACGCCAACCAGCCCCAGCATTTT.

This clone was found a few times. J is TRBJ1-5 and V is TRBV7-9; 8 bases are shared with TRBD1. Germline CDR1 and CDR2: SEHNR and FQNEAQ (reference sequence). The CDR3 has 15 amino acids. Trimming removed 5 bases from V and 3 bases from J; junction bases left unmatched: 6. The CDR3 DNA sequence: TGTGCCAGCAGCAGCGGGACAGGCTACAATCAGCCCCAGCATTTT. Protein sequence: CASSSGTGYNQPQHF.

Only a few counts were recorded for this clone. V gene TRBV30 combines with J gene TRBJ2-5; D call uncertain. CDR3 length equals 11 residues. V lost 0 bases to trimming and J lost 5 bases, with 4 bases between them. Germline V CDR1 and CDR2: GTSNPN, SVGIG (reference sequence). CDR3 in amino acids: CAWSVRETQYF. The CDR3 DNA reads TGTGCCTGGAGTGTACGGGAGACCCAGTACTTC.

The chain couples TRBV2 to TRBJ2-3; D ambiguous. V lost 6 bases and J lost 0, with 10 bases in between. Germline V gene sequence: CDR1 SNHLY, CDR2 FYNNEI. This CDR3 has 14 amino acids. CDR3 amino acids: CASSVARSTDTQYF. The CDR3 DNA sequence: TGTGCCAGCAGCGTGGCTAGGAGCACAGATACGCAGTATTTT.

The chain combines TRBV7-2 with TRBJ2-1; TRBD2 is a possible D gene (5 bases). V was shortened by 2 bases and J by 4 bases, with 6 bases between the two germline ends. CDR3 length: 13 amino acids. The germline V gene encodes CDR1 SGHTA and CDR2 FQGNSA. The CDR3 loop is CASSLTRYNEQFF. In DNA form, the CDR3 reads TGTGCCAGCAGCTTAACTAGATACAATGAGCAGTTCTTC.

V usage is TRBV18 and J usage is TRBJ1-4; unclear D gene. Deletions cut 4 bases from V and 5 bases from J, with 11 bases between. The CDR3 length is 14 residues. Germline V gives CDR1 KGHSH, CDR2 LQKENI. CDR3 sequence (DNA): TGTGCCAGCTCACTGGGTGGAGGGAATGAAAAACTGTTTTTT. Encoded protein: CASSLGGGNEKLFF. The whole variable domain, remainder taken from reference TRBV18 and TRBJ1-4, is NAGVMQNPRHLVRRRGQEARLRCSPMKGHSHVYWYRQLPEEGLKFMVYLQKENIIDESGMPKERFSAEFPKEGPSILRIQQVVRGDSAAYFCASSLGGGNEKLFFGSGTQLSVL.

The count of this clone is one. The CDR3 DNA reads TGTGCCAGCAGTGTATATCCGAGCTATATTACGTTCTTC. Translated, it gives CASSVYPSYITFF. The genes are TRBV2 and TRBJ2-1, with D unresolved. In germline, CDR1 is SNHLY, CDR2 FYNNEI. V was shortened by 4 bases and J by 15 bases, with 19 bases between the two germline ends. CDR3 length: 13 amino acids.

V gene TRBV6-5 combines with J gene TRBJ1-2; D is unclear. The CDR3 is 14 residues long. Germline V gene data show CDR1 as MNHEY and CDR2 as SVGAGI. V lost 0 bases and J 5 bases, leaving 10 bases between the germline ends. The DNA of the CDR3 is TGTGCCAGCAGTTACTCGATTACGGATTATGGCTACACCTTC. It codes for CASSYSITDYGYTF.

The rearrangement uses TRBV9 and TRBJ1-1; 9 bases align to TRBD1. Unmatched junction bases numbered 17, after V lost 3 bases and J lost 5 bases. CDR3 size: 18 residues. Per the germline V gene, CDR1 is SGDLS and CDR2 is YYNGEE. This CDR3 reads CASSAVPGLTGGWTEAFF. CDR3 in DNA: TGTGCCAGCAGCGCCGTTCCCGGTCTGACAGGGGGTTGGACTGAAGCTTTCTTT.

The J gene is TRBJ1-1, the V gene TRBV25-1, with D unclear. The CDR3 totals 15 residues. V was pared by 6 bases and J by 1 base, with 15 bases between. Looked up from germline, CDR1 is MGHDK and CDR2 is SYGVNS. CDR3 in DNA: TGTGCCAGCAGCCCCACAATTTTCGGGAACACTGAAGCTTTCTTT. Encoded protein: CASSPTIFGNTEAFF.